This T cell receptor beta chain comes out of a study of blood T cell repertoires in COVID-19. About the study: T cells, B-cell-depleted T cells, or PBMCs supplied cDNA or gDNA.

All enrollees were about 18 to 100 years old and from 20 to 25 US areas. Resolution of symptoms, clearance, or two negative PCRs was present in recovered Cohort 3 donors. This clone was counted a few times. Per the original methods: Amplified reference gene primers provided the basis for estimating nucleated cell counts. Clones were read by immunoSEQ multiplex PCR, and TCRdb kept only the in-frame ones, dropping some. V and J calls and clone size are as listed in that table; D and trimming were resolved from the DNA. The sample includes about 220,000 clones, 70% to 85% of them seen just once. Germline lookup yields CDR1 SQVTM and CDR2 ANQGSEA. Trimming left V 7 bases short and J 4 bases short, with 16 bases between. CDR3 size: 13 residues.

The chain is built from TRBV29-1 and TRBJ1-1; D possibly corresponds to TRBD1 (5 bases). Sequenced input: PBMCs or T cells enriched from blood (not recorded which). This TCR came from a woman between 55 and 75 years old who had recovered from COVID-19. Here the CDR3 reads CSAPGSGGTEAFF. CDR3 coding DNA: TGCAGCGCTCCAGGGTCGGGGGGCACTGAAGCTTTCTTT.